The next 2 T cell receptor beta chains were all read from a single sample in a study of CD8 T cells in Susac syndrome (dated by TCRdb to about 2019). The method was the immunoSEQ multiplex PCR assay. RNA was extracted with the RNeasy kit and roughly 0.45 to 1 ug was reverse transcribed using random hexamers. Through fastp at Q25 and MiXCR, TCRdb rebuilt clones from the public reads, retaining in-frame beta chains. Every entry covers one CDR3 protein and lists the most common genes and DNA from its rows. This sample holds about 66,000 distinct CDR3 sequences; roughly 94% were observed only once. The top ten constitute 0.56% of the sample. Sequenced: CD8+ T cells from PBMCs. The receptors stem from a human donor with multiple sclerosis.

The genes are TRBV28 and TRBJ2-3; D uncertain. The germline V gene has CDR1 MDHEN and CDR2 SYDVKM. The CDR3 is 14 amino acids. Trimming stripped 5 bases from V and 2 bases from J, with 11 bases between. CDR3 DNA sequence: TGTGCCAGCAGTAAGAGCTCCCTCACAGATACGCAGTATTTT. Its protein is CASSKSSLTDTQYF. The full variable domain, its missing parts supplied by reference TRBV28 and TRBJ2-3, is DVKVTQSSRYLVKRTGEKVFLECVQDMDHENMFWYRQDPGLGLRLIYFSYDVKMKEKGDIPEGYSVSREKKERFSLILESASTNQTSMYLCASSKSSLTDTQYFGPGTRLTVL.

This chain uses TRBV7-8 with TRBJ2-7; 14 bases line up with TRBD2. Germline CDR1 reads SGHVS; CDR2 reads FQNEAQ. This CDR3 has 18 residues. Trimming at V came to 4 bases and at J to 5 bases, leaving 13 bases not matched to a gene. CDR3 nucleotide sequence: TGTGCCAGCAGCTCAGTACCCGGGACTAGCGGGAGTCTCCACGAGCAGTACTTC. Its protein is CASSSVPGTSGSLHEQYF.